This T cell receptor (beta chain) came from a study of identical twins. TCRdb re-analysed the 5' RACE reads in MiXCR, keeping a single row per CDR3 protein. This table holds approximately 630,000 distinct CDR3 sequences, 7.1% found once. This clonotype was detected only a few times. The CDR3 contains 15 residues. Germline trimming cut 4 bases from V and 0 bases from J; bases unmatched to any gene: 4. Germline CDR1 reads ENHRY; CDR2 reads SYGVKD. The same data also contributed to another study, on yellow fever vaccine responses in identical twins.

Sequencing was carried out using PBMCs. This chain uses TRBV10-3 with TRBJ2-3; 7 bases are a match to TRBD2. This clonotype originated in a woman younger than 30 in good health. The CDR3: CAISARGSSTDTQYF. The DNA for the CDR3 is TGTGCCATCAGTGCCCGCGGGAGTAGCACAGATACGCAGTATTTT.